The rows below give T cell receptor beta chains drawn from one sample of a study of cytomegalovirus exposure and HLA in healthy donors. Method: immunoSEQ multiplex PCR; TCRdb's copy keeps in-frame clones and lacks some. In the table there are 160,000 or so clones, around four fifths of which are singletons. Material for sequencing was PBMCs. The receptors come from a man in his thirties or forties in good health and CMV-seronegative. CDR3s include the opening cysteine and the closing phenylalanine or tryptophan. D genes are given only for firm matches. Some rows mark clone size as missing; the rest say once, few, many or name a class of expanded clone.

len,d_gene,v_gene,abundance,j_gene,CDR3nt,CDR3aa
14,TRBD1,TRBV19,NA,TRBJ2-3,TGTGCCAGTAGTATCCGACAGGGGGGCGCTACGCAGTATTTT,CASSIRQGGATQYF
18,NA,TRBV7-9,NA,TRBJ2-7,TGTGCCAGCAGCCCCGAGCCGAGAGCTAGAGCCGCTCTTAGCGAGCAGTACTTC,CASSPEPRARAALSEQYF
15,TRBD1,TRBV9,few,TRBJ1-1,TGTGCCAGCAGCGTAATAGGGACAGGGAGCCCTGAAGCTTTCTTT,CASSVIGTGSPEAFF
15,TRBD1,TRBV6-6,NA,TRBJ2-6,TGTGCCAGCAGTTACCGACAGGGATCTTCCAACGTCCTGACTTTC,CASSYRQGSSNVLTF
11,NA,TRBV10-3,NA,TRBJ2-7,TGTGCCATGGGGGGGGGCCACGAGCAGTACTTC,CAMGGGHEQYF
13,NA,TRBV30,NA,TRBJ2-7,TGTGCCTGGAGTGTACCTGGGACTCGCGAGCAGTACTTC,CAWSVPGTREQYF
15,NA,TRBV5-1,NA,TRBJ1-3,TGCGCCAGCAGCCATGAGGGATATTCTGGAAACACCATATATTTT,CASSHEGYSGNTIYF
18,TRBD2,TRBV7-2,NA,TRBJ2-7,TGTGCCAGCAGCTTACGGGGCGCTAGCGGGGGCCAGATCTACGAGCAGTACTTC,CASSLRGASGGQIYEQYF
16,TRBD1,TRBV25-1,once,TRBJ1-4,TGTGCCAGCAGTGAGGACAGGGACCATTGGAATGAAAAACTGTTTTTT,CASSEDRDHWNEKLFF
17,TRBD2,TRBV4-2,once,TRBJ2-5,TGTGCCAGCAGCCAAGAACGAACACTAGCGGGAGGCGAGACCCAGTACTTC,CASSQERTLAGGETQYF
15,NA,TRBV28,NA,TRBJ1-1,TGTGCCAGCACTCGAATAGGGACTTTTCGGACTGAAGCTTTCTTT,CASTRIGTFRTEAFF
13,NA,TRBV29-1,NA,TRBJ1-1,TGCAGCGTTGAAGATCGGAGGAACACTGAAGCTTTCTTT,CSVEDRRNTEAFF
14,NA,TRBV11-2,NA,TRBJ1-1,TGTGCCAGCAGCAACCCGGACGGGGGCACTGAAGCTTTCTTT,CASSNPDGGTEAFF
13,TRBD1,TRBV6-1,NA,TRBJ2-1,TGTGCCAGCAGACAGGGGTGGGGTAATGAGCAGTTCTTC,CASRQGWGNEQFF
15,TRBD1,TRBV7-2,NA,TRBJ1-5,TGTGCCAGCACCTCGGGACAGGGACGGAATCAGCCCCAGCATTTT,CASTSGQGRNQPQHF
17,TRBD2,TRBV10-3,NA,TRBJ2-3,TGTGCCATCAGTGAGTCGCTGTTTTCGGGGGGGATAGATACGCAGTATTTT,CAISESLFSGGIDTQYF
15,TRBD2,TRBV7-8,few,TRBJ2-7,TGTGCCAGCAGCCCTAGCGGGGGGTACTCCTACGAGCAGTACTTC,CASSPSGGYSYEQYF
15,NA,TRBV7-2,NA,TRBJ1-5,TGTGCCAGCAGCCGCGGGATGTATAGCAATCAGCCCCAGCATTTT,CASSRGMYSNQPQHF
15,NA,TRBV9,NA,TRBJ2-7,TGTGCCAGCAGCGTAGGGGTCGGCCAGGCCTACGAGCAGTACTTC,CASSVGVGQAYEQYF
15,TRBD1,TRBV18,NA,TRBJ1-5,TGTGCCAGCTCACCTTCCCAGGGGGCGAATCAGCCCCAGCATTTT,CASSPSQGANQPQHF
20,NA,TRBV7-6,few,TRBJ2-1,TGTGCCAGCAGCTTAGAGGGATTGCATTCGACTAGGTTTGCGTACAATGAGCAGTTCTTC,CASSLEGLHSTRFAYNEQFF
13,TRBD1,TRBV19,NA,TRBJ1-5,TGTGCCAGTAGTACGCAGGGGGGTCAGCCCCAGCATTTT,CASSTQGGQPQHF
14,NA,TRBV9,once,TRBJ1-1,TGTGCCAGCAGCGTGTCGGCGGCAAACACTGAAGCTTTCTTT,CASSVSAANTEAFF
12,NA,TRBV28,NA,TRBJ2-4,TGTGCCAGCAGTGACCCTTCCGGGTCGCGGTACTTC,CASSDPSGSRYF
16,TRBD2,TRBV7-8,NA,TRBJ2-1,TGTGCCAGCAGCTTATCCGGCGGGGGGGCCCTCAATGAGCAGTTCTTC,CASSLSGGGALNEQFF
13,NA,TRBV6-5,NA,TRBJ2-1,TGTGCCAGCAGTCACCCCTACGTCGATGAGCAGTTCTTC,CASSHPYVDEQFF
15,NA,TRBV7-2,few,TRBJ1-1,TGTGCCAGCAGCTTATTTTTTAGCCATAACACTGAAGCTTTCTTT,CASSLFFSHNTEAFF
14,NA,TRBV7-2,NA,TRBJ1-1,TGTGCCAGCAGCTCGCTAAGCTTCCCGACTGAAGCTTTCTTT,CASSSLSFPTEAFF
16,TRBD2,TRBV5-1,NA,TRBJ2-5,TGCGCCAGCAGCTGGGCCGCGGGGAGCGGGAGAGAGACCCAGTACTTC,CASSWAAGSGRETQYF
16,TRBD2,TRBV7-2,NA,TRBJ2-7,TGTGCCAGCAGCTTAAGGACTAGCGGGAGTTTTTACGAGCAGTACTTC,CASSLRTSGSFYEQYF
11,NA,TRBV28,NA,TRBJ2-7,TGTGCCAGCAGAGCTCTCTACGAGCAGTACTTC,CASRALYEQYF